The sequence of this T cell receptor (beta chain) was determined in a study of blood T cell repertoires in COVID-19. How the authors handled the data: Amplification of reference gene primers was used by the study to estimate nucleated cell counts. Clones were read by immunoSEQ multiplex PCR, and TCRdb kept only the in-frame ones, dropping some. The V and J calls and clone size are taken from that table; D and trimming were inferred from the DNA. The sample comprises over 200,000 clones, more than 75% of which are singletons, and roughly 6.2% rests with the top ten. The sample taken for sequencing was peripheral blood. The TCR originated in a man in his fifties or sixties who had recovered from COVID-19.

CDR3 coding DNA: TGTGCCAGCAGCCAACCCAGGGACAGGGGGCCCTCGGGGACTGAAGCTTTCTTT. Its protein product is CASSQPRDRGPSGTEAFF. This chain connects TRBV3-1 (or the pseudogene TRBV3-2) to TRBJ1-1; 12 bases line up with TRBD1. There are 18 residues in the CDR3. With 2 bases clipped from V and 5 bases from J, the junction kept 12 bases outside the gene matches. Germline V gene lookup returns CDR1 LGHDT and CDR2 YNNKEL (reference sequence).